This T cell receptor beta chain was profiled in a study of shared clonotypes between healthy human individuals. About the research overall: A couple of women and a few men aged 18 to 49 made up the donors. Study-level results: Shared clonotypes across all four donors exceeded non-shared ones in generation probability.

About this clone itself: Its antigen is not identified.

The germline V and J ends were trimmed by 4 bases and 5 bases, with 8 bases remaining between them. The CDR3 covers 13 residues. Germline V gene lookup returns CDR1 SGHTA and CDR2 FQGTGA. Naivety among CD8 cells was defined by CD45RO negativity and positive CCR7 selection, thereby excluding terminally differentiated effector memory CD45RA+ cells. TCRdb keeps only in-frame clones here, not all; method: immunoSEQ multiplex PCR. The sample lists around 1,900,000 clones; just over 90% were seen once. Sequencing input: naive CD8+ T cells from PBMCs. The chain has TRBV7-3 and TRBJ2-2; a weak D match, TRBD1 (5 bases). The sequence came from a man between 18 and 29 years old in good health. Some clones in this sample may be carry-over from other donors' samples. This CDR3 is CASSSTETGELFF. The CDR3 coding sequence is TGTGCCAGCAGCTCGACAGAAACCGGGGAGCTGTTTTTT.